The entry that follows covers one TCR beta chain sequence. CDR1 and CDR2 from the germline V gene are MNHEY and SMNVEV (reference sequence). The V gene lost 5 bases and the J gene lost 4 bases, with 18 bases spanning the gap. The CDR3 sequence is 17 residues long. The entry originates in a study of blood T cell repertoires in COVID-19. Study context: Samples taken during acute and convalescent COVID-19 were collected in the United States, Italy and Spain. Sources were T cells, B-cell-depleted T cells, or PBMCs; the material itself was cDNA or gDNA.

Per the authors' pipeline: For nucleated cells, counts were estimated from reference gene primer amplification. The repertoire was sequenced with immunoSEQ multiplex PCR; TCRdb's copy has only in-frame clones and lacks some. The V and J calls and clone size are taken from that table; D and trimming were inferred from the DNA. This sample has about 160,000 clones, with approximately 88% found just once. The gene calls are TRBV27 and TRBJ2-6, with D possibly TRBD1 on 7 matching bases. Sequences were obtained from peripheral blood. The TCR was taken from a woman in her fifties or sixties who had recovered from COVID-19. The chain's CDR3 is CASSPRDRLIGANVLTF. The CDR3 DNA follows: TGTGCCAGCAGTCCGCGGGACAGACTAATAGGGGCCAACGTCCTGACTTTC.